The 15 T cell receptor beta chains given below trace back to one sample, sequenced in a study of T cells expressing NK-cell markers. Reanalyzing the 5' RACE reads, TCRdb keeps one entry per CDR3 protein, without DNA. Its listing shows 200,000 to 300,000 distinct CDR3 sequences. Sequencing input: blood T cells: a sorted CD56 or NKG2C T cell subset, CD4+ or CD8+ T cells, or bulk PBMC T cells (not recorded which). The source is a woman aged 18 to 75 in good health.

CDR3 residues: CASSKDRGLDIQYF. The chain joins TRBV6-1 to TRBJ2-4; the D call of TRBD1 rests on TCRdb alone, since no DNA is present to check it. Germline V CDR1 and CDR2: MNHNS, SASEGT. CDR3 length: 14 amino acids.

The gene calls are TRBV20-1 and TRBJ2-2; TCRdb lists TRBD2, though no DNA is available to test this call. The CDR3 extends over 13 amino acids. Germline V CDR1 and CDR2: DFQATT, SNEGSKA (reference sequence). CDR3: CSAMTSANGELFF.

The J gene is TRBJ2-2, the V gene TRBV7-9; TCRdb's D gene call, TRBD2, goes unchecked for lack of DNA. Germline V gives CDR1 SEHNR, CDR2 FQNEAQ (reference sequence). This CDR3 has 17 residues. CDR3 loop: CASSLLAATANTGELFF.

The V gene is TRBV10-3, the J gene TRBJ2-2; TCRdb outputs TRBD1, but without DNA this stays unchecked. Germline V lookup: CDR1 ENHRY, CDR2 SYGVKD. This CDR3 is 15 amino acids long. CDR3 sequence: CAISEEGPGTGELFF.

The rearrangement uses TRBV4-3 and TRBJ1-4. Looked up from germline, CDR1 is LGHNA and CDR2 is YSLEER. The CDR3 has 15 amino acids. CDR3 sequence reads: CASSQDLQNNEKLFF.

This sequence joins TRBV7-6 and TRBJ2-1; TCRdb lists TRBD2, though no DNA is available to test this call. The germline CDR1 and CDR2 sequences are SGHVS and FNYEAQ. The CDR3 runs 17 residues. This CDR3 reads CASSPGTSGYSYNEQFF.

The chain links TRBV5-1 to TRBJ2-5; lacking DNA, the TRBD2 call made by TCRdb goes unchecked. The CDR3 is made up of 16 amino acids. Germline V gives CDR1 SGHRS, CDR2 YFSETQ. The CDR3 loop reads CASSLAAGALQETQYF.

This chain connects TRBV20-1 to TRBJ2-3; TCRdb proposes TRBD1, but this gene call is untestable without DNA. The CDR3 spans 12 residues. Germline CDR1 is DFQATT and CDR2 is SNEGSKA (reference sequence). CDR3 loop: CSAARQLDTQYF.

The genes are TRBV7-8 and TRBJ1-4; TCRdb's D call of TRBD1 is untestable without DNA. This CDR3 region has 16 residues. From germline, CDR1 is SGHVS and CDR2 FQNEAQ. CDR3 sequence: CASSLPFGRGDEKLFF.

The CDR3 is CSARKGAGVNEKLFF. The V gene is TRBV20-1, the J gene TRBJ1-4; checking the TCRdb D call of TRBD1 is not possible without DNA. The CDR3 length is 15 residues. The germline CDR1 and CDR2 sequences are DFQATT and SNEGSKA (reference sequence).

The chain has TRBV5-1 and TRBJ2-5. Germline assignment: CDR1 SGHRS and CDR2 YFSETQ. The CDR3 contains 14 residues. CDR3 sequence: CASSFWGMQETQYF.

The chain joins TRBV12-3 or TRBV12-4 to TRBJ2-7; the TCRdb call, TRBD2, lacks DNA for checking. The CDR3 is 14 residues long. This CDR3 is CASSLRGGPSEQYF.

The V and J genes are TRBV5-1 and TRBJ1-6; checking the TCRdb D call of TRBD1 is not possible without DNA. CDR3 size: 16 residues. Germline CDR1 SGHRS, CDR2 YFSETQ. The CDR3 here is CASSLVTGAANSPLHF. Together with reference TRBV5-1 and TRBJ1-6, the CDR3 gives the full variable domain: KAGVTQTPRYLIKTRGQQVTLSCSPISGHRSVSWYQQTPGQGLQFLFEYFSETQRNKGNFPGRFSGRQFSNSRSEMNVSTLELGDSALYLCASSLVTGAANSPLHFGNGTRLTVT.

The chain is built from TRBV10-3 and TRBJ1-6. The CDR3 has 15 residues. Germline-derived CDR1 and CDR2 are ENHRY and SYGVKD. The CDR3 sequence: CAISESISGTGSLHF.

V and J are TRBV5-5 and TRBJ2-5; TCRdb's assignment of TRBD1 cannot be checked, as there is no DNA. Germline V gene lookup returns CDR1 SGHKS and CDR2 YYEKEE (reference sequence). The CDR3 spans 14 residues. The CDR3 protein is CASSHGTTKETQYF.